The rows below give T cell receptor beta chains drawn from one sample of a study of identical twins. TCRdb reprocessed the 5' RACE reads with MiXCR, giving one entry per CDR3 protein. In the table there are roughly 750,000 distinct CDR3 sequences, over 20% of which are singletons. This sample was also put to use in a study of T cells expressing NK-cell markers.

Sequenced sample: PBMCs. Receptors were obtained from a woman between 18 and 29 years old in good health. CDR3s leave out the opening cysteine and the closing phenylalanine or tryptophan. D genes are given only for firm matches.

V gene: TRBV7-3; D gene: -; J gene: TRBJ2-3; CDR3 protein: ASSVGTGADTQY
V gene: TRBV5-1; D gene: -; J gene: TRBJ1-1; CDR3 protein: ASSLMRVEDTEAF
V gene: TRBV5-1; D gene: -; J gene: TRBJ2-3; CDR3 protein: ASSSKDPRTDTQY
V gene: TRBV5-5; D gene: -; J gene: TRBJ2-7; CDR3 protein: ASSLAPGTTYEQY
V gene: TRBV18; D gene: -; J gene: TRBJ2-7; CDR3 protein: ASSRYSGTEEQY
V gene: TRBV5-5; D gene: -; J gene: TRBJ2-1; CDR3 protein: ASRRGHLLRNEQF
V gene: TRBV12-3/TRBV12-4; D gene: -; J gene: TRBJ1-4; CDR3 protein: ASRQGQSKLF
V gene: TRBV20-1; D gene: -; J gene: TRBJ2-1; CDR3 protein: SALSASSYNEQF
V gene: TRBV29-1; D gene: -; J gene: TRBJ2-3; CDR3 protein: SSRGYRGSTQY
V gene: TRBV7-2; D gene: -; J gene: TRBJ1-2; CDR3 protein: ASSLVRGGTAYGYT
V gene: TRBV9; D gene: TRBD2; J gene: TRBJ2-1; CDR3 protein: ASSPWLAGVYNEQF
V gene: TRBV3-1; D gene: -; J gene: TRBJ2-1; CDR3 protein: ASSQDPRSYNEQF
V gene: TRBV20-1; D gene: TRBD2; J gene: TRBJ2-5; CDR3 protein: SARPTSGGSETQY
V gene: TRBV7-3; D gene: TRBD2; J gene: TRBJ2-3; CDR3 protein: ASSLQDVAGSTDTQY
V gene: TRBV5-5; D gene: TRBD1; J gene: TRBJ2-5; CDR3 protein: ASRFGQGGTYQETQY
V gene: TRBV7-6; D gene: -; J gene: TRBJ2-7; CDR3 protein: ASSFGTGEQY
V gene: TRBV9; D gene: TRBD2; J gene: TRBJ2-1; CDR3 protein: ASSGPGTSERSHNEQF
V gene: TRBV20-1; D gene: -; J gene: TRBJ2-7; CDR3 protein: SAGGQAYEQY
V gene: TRBV6-2/TRBV6-3; D gene: TRBD1; J gene: TRBJ1-1; CDR3 protein: ASSNRGSPEAF
V gene: TRBV12-3/TRBV12-4; D gene: -; J gene: TRBJ2-5; CDR3 protein: ASSLFGTLQETQY
V gene: TRBV7-2; D gene: TRBD1; J gene: TRBJ2-1; CDR3 protein: ASNDRAPLSSYNEQF
V gene: TRBV5-1; D gene: -; J gene: TRBJ2-3; CDR3 protein: ASSLAEGSGVTDTQY
V gene: TRBV9; D gene: TRBD2; J gene: TRBJ2-1; CDR3 protein: ASSVGLANGEQF
V gene: TRBV7-9; D gene: -; J gene: TRBJ1-2; CDR3 protein: ASSQGLPNYGYT
V gene: TRBV7-9; D gene: TRBD1; J gene: TRBJ1-1; CDR3 protein: ASSFARTGEAF
V gene: TRBV29-1; D gene: -; J gene: TRBJ2-5; CDR3 protein: SVDREETQY
V gene: TRBV5-1; D gene: TRBD1; J gene: TRBJ2-3; CDR3 protein: ASSFRDRDGTDTQY
V gene: TRBV28; D gene: TRBD1; J gene: TRBJ1-6; CDR3 protein: ATLRPGQGIGSPLH
V gene: TRBV11-2; D gene: -; J gene: TRBJ2-5; CDR3 protein: ASTLRGETQY
V gene: TRBV18; D gene: -; J gene: TRBJ2-7; CDR3 protein: ASSPFSWGANYEQY
V gene: TRBV21-1; D gene: -; J gene: TRBJ2-1; CDR3 protein: ASSKVAGAYNEQF
V gene: TRBV5-1; D gene: TRBD2; J gene: TRBJ2-7; CDR3 protein: ASSGRDYEQY
V gene: TRBV4-3; D gene: -; J gene: TRBJ1-1; CDR3 protein: ASSQDRGRPNTEAF
V gene: TRBV18; D gene: -; J gene: TRBJ2-7; CDR3 protein: ASSPGVHHEQY
V gene: TRBV5-1; D gene: TRBD2; J gene: TRBJ2-5; CDR3 protein: ASSLELAGGEYQETQY
V gene: TRBV2; D gene: TRBD1; J gene: TRBJ1-2; CDR3 protein: ARQGLIGGAGYGYT
V gene: TRBV7-2; D gene: -; J gene: TRBJ2-1; CDR3 protein: ASSLSRDNEQF
V gene: TRBV7-8; D gene: TRBD1; J gene: TRBJ1-2; CDR3 protein: ASSFRQGIHT
V gene: TRBV10-3; D gene: TRBD2; J gene: TRBJ2-1; CDR3 protein: AISESSGGARDEQF
V gene: TRBV5-1; D gene: -; J gene: TRBJ1-4; CDR3 protein: ASSLGATTNEKLF
V gene: TRBV12-3/TRBV12-4; D gene: TRBD2; J gene: TRBJ2-7; CDR3 protein: ASSLGLDYEQY
V gene: TRBV20-1; D gene: -; J gene: TRBJ1-3; CDR3 protein: SARDLTSGNTIY
V gene: TRBV2; D gene: -; J gene: TRBJ2-2; CDR3 protein: ASKPTSTGELF
V gene: TRBV4-3; D gene: TRBD1; J gene: TRBJ1-5; CDR3 protein: ASSLVGTGSFQPQH
V gene: TRBV14; D gene: -; J gene: TRBJ1-1; CDR3 protein: ASSQVWAAENTEAF
V gene: TRBV27; D gene: TRBD1; J gene: TRBJ1-2; CDR3 protein: ASSQAGTGNYGYT
V gene: TRBV5-1; D gene: TRBD1; J gene: TRBJ2-1; CDR3 protein: ASSDRDRGKNEQF
V gene: TRBV12-3/TRBV12-4; D gene: -; J gene: TRBJ1-1; CDR3 protein: ASSFTPTTEAF
V gene: TRBV11-2; D gene: -; J gene: TRBJ2-4; CDR3 protein: ASSFRVSKENIQY
V gene: TRBV5-1; D gene: TRBD1; J gene: TRBJ2-2; CDR3 protein: ASSTGPGQGDTGELF
V gene: TRBV20-1; D gene: TRBD1; J gene: TRBJ2-7; CDR3 protein: SAKGMRQGHEQY
V gene: TRBV25-1; D gene: -; J gene: TRBJ2-7; CDR3 protein: ATAALSYEQY
V gene: TRBV4-3; D gene: TRBD2; J gene: TRBJ2-1; CDR3 protein: ASSLHLGLAGEEQF
V gene: TRBV6-1; D gene: -; J gene: TRBJ2-1; CDR3 protein: ASRDGTHPGNEQF
V gene: TRBV20-1; D gene: TRBD1; J gene: TRBJ2-5; CDR3 protein: SAQQGFETQY
V gene: TRBV20-1; D gene: -; J gene: TRBJ2-1; CDR3 protein: SASDFRDSEQF